The T cell receptor beta chain under discussion was sequenced for a study of PD-1 blockade in classical Hodgkin lymphoma. The time point was: cycle 4 day 1 (C4D1), after less than 7 weeks of nivolumab. The patients all showed relapse after autologous stem cell transplantation, while their brentuximab vedotin exposure varied. Complete response, partial response or progressive disease constituted the best response categories observed. Measured with immunoSEQ multiplex PCR; TCRdb has only the in-frame clones, and not every one. The table shows about 93,000 clones, with more than 70% occurring only once. Note on this clone: Its antigen is as yet unknown.

Study observations and caveats: CD4+ TCR diversity rose significantly by C4D1, and CD8+ TCR diversity did not.

V lost 0 bases, J lost 11 bases, and 11 bases stayed unmatched. The CDR3 has 15 residues. The germline gives CDR1 SGDLS, CDR2 YYNGEE. This receptor was taken from a human donor with classical Hodgkin lymphoma. This sequence joins TRBV9 and TRBJ1-1, with 9 positions matching TRBD1. Sequenced here: peripheral blood mononuclear cells (PBMCs), sampled before the fourth cycle of nivolumab. CDR3 nucleotide sequence: TGTGCCAGCAGCGTAGGGGGGACAGGGAATGGACAGGCTTTCTTT. This encodes CASSVGGTGNGQAFF. The variable domain in full, with the rest retrieved from reference TRBV9 and TRBJ1-1, is DSGVTQTPKHLITATGQRVTLRCSPRSGDLSVYWYQQSLDQGLQFLIQYYNGEERAKGNILERFSAQQFPDLHSELNLSSLELGDSALYFCASSVGGTGNGQAFFGQGTRLTVV.